This T cell receptor (beta chain) is drawn from a study of blood T cell repertoires in COVID-19. Study as a whole: Donors in the United States, Italy and Spain gave samples during acute or convalescent COVID-19. Nucleic acid was either cDNA or gDNA, and it came from T cells, B-cell-depleted T cells, or PBMCs.

The authors' processing: Amplification from reference gene primers served as the basis for estimated nucleated cell counts. Method: immunoSEQ multiplex PCR; TCRdb's copy keeps in-frame clones and lacks some. V, J and clone size derive from that table, while D and trimming were established from the DNA sequence. The sample includes tens of thousands of clones, approximately 96% of them seen just once. This sequence was found in a human donor with active COVID-19. The donor label of this sample is uncertain. Sequenced: peripheral blood.

The CDR3 is CAISDGLAGGSGELFF. DNA of the CDR3: TGTGCCATCAGTGACGGACTAGCGGGAGGCTCCGGGGAGCTGTTTTTT. V is TRBV10-3 and J is TRBJ2-2; TRBD2 matches at 14 bases. Germline CDR1 reads ENHRY; CDR2 reads SYGVKD. V trimming: 3 bases; J trimming: 6 bases; junction bases outside the gene matches: 3. The CDR3 spans 16 residues.